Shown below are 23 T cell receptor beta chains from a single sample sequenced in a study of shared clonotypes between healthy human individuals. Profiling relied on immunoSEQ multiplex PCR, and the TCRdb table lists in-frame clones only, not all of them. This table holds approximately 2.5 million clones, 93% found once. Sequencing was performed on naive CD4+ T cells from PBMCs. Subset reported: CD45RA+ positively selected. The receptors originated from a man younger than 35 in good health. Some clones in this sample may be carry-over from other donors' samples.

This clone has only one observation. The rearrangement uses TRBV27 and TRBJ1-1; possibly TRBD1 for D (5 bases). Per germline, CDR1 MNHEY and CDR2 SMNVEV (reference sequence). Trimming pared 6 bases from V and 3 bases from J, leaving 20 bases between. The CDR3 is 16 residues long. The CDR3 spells CASRGPGRARYTEAFF. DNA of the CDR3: TGTGCCAGCAGGGGGCCCGGTAGGGCTAGGTACACTGAAGCTTTCTTT.

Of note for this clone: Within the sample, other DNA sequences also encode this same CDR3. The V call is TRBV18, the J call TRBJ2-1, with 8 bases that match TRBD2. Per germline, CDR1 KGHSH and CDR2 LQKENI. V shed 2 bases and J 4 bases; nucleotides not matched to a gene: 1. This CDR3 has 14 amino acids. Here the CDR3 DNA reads TGTGCCAGCTCACCATCTAGCGGGTACAATGAGCAGTTCTTC. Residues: CASSPSSGYNEQFF.

The CDR3 DNA sequence: TGTGCCAGCAGTTACTGGGGGACTCCCGGATACGAGCAGTACTTC. It yields the protein CASSYWGTPGYEQYF. The V and J genes are TRBV6-6 and TRBJ2-7, with a weak D call TRBD2 (6 bases). V dropped 1 base and J dropped 4 bases, with 14 bases sitting between them. The CDR3 totals 15 residues. Germline CDR1 MNHNY, CDR2 SVGAGI (reference sequence).

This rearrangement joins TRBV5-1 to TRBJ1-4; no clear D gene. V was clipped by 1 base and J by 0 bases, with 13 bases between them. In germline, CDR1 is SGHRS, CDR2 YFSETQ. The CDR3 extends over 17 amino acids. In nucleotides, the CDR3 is TGCGCCAGCAGCTTGAGTCGGGGATCCACAACTAATGAAAAACTGTTTTTT. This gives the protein CASSLSRGSTTNEKLFF.

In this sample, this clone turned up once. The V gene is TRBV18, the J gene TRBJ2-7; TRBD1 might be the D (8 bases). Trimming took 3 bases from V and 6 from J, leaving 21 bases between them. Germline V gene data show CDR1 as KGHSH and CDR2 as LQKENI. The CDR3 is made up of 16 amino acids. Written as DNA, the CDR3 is TGTGCCAGCTCACCCCAAGTACAGGGGGGGGGTCGCGAGCAGTACTTC. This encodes CASSPQVQGGGREQYF.

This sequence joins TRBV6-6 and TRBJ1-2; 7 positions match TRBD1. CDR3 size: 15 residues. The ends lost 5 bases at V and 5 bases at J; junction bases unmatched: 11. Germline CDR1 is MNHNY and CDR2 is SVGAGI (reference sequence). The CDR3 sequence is CASSDRDSAPYGYTF. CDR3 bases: TGTGCCAGCAGTGACAGGGATTCTGCCCCATATGGCTACACCTTC.

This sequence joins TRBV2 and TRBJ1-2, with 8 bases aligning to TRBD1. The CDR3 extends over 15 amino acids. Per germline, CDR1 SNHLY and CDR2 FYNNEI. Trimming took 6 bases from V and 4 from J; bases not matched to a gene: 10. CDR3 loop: CASRPSDRGAYGYTF. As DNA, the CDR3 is TGTGCCAGCAGACCCTCCGACAGGGGCGCCTATGGCTACACCTTC.

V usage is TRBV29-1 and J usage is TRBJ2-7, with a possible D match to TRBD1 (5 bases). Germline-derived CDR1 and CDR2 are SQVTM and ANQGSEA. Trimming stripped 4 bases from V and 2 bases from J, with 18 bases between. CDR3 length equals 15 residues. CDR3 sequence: CSVVTWGTAPYEQYF. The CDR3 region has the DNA TGCAGCGTTGTTACCTGGGGCACGGCACCCTACGAGCAGTACTTC.

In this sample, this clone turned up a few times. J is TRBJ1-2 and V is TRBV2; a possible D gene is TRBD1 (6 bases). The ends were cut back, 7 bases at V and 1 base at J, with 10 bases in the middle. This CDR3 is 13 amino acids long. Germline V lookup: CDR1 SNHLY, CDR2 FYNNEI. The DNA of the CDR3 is TGTGCCAGCATCCTACAGGGTAACTATGGCTACACCTTC. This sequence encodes CASILQGNYGYTF.

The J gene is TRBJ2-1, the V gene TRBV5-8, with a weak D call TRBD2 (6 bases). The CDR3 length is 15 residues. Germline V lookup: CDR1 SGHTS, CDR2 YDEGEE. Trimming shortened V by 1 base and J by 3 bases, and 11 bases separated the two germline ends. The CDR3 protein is CASSLTGAVYNEQFF. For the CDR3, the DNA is TGTGCCAGCAGCTTGACGGGAGCGGTCTACAATGAGCAGTTCTTC.

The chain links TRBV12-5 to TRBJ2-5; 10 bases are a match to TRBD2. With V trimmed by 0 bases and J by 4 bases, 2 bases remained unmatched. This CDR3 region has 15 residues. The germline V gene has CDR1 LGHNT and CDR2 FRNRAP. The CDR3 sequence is CASGLVAGGLETQYF. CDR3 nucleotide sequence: TGTGCTAGTGGTTTGGTAGCGGGAGGGTTAGAGACCCAGTACTTC.

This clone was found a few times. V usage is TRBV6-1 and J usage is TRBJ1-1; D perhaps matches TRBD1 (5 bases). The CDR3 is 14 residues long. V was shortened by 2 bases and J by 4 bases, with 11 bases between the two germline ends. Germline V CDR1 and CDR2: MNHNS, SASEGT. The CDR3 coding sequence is TGTGCCAGCAGTGAATCCGGGGGACGCACTGAAGCTTTCTTT. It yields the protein CASSESGGRTEAFF.

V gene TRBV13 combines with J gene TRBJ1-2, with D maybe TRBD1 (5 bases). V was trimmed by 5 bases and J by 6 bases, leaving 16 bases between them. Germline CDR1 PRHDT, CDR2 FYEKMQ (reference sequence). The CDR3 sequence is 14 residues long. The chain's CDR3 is CASSRGQGLHGYTF. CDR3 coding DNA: TGTGCCAGCAGCCGCGGGCAGGGCCTTCATGGCTACACCTTC.

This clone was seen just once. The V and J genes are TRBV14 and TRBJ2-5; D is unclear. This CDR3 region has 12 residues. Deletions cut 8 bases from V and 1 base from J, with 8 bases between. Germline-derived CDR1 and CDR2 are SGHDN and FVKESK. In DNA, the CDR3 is TGTGCCAGCGCCAACCCCCAAGAGACCCAGTACTTC. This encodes CASANPQETQYF.

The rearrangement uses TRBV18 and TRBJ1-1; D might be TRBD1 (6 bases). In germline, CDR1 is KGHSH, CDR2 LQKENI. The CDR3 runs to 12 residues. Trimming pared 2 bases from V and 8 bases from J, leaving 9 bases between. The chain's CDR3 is CASSPGQLEAFF. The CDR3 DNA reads TGTGCCAGCTCACCAGGACAGCTAGAAGCTTTCTTT.

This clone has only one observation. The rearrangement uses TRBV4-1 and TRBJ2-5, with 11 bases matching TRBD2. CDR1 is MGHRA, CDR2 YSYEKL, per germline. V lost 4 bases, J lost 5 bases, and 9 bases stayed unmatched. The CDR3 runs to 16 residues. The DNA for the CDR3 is TGCGCCAGCAGCCGCATCGGACTAGCGGGCGCCGAGACCCAGTACTTC. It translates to CASSRIGLAGAETQYF.

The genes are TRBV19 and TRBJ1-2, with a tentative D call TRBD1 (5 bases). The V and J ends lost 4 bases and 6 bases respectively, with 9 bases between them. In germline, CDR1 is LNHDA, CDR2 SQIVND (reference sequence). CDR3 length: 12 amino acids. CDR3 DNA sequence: TGTGCCAGTAGTAATAGGGGCCATGGCTACACCTTC. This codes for CASSNRGHGYTF. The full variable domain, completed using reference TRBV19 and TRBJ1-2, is DGGITQSPKYLFRKEGQNVTLSCEQNLNHDAMYWYRQDPGQGLRLIYYSQIVNDFQKGDIAEGYSVSREKKESFPLTVTSAQKNPTAFYLCASSNRGHGYTFGSGTRLTVV.

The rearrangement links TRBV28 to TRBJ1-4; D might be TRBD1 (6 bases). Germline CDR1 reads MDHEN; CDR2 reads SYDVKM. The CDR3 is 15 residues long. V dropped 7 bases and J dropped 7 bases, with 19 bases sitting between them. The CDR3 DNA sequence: TGTGCCAGCACTTCCCCGGGCAGGGGCGGTGAAAAACTGTTTTTT. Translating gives CASTSPGRGGEKLFF.

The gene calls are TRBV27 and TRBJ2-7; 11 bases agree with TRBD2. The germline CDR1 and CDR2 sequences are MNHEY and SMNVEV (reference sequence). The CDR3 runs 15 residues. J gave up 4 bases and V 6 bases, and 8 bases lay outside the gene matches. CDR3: CASRVLTSGKYEQYF. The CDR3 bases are TGTGCCAGCAGAGTGCTGACTAGCGGGAAGTACGAGCAGTACTTC.

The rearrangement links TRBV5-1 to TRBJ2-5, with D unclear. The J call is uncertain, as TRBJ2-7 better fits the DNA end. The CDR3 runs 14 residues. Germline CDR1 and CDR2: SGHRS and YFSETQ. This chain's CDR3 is CASSSLGGTYEQYF. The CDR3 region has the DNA TGCGCCAGCAGCTCTCTGGGTGGAACCTACGAGCAGTACTTC.

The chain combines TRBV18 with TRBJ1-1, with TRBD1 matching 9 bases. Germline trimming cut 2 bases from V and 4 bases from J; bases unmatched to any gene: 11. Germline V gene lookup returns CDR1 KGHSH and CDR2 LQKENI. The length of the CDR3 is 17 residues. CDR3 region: CASSPFETGGISTEAFF. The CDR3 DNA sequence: TGTGCCAGCTCACCATTCGAAACAGGGGGCATTAGCACTGAAGCTTTCTTT.

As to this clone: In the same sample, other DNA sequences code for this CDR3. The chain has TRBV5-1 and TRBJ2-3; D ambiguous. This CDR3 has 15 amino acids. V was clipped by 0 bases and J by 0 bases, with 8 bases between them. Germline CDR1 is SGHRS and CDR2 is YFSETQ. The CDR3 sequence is CASSLVAGSTDTQYF. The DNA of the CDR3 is TGCGCCAGCAGCTTGGTGGCCGGCAGCACAGATACGCAGTATTTT.

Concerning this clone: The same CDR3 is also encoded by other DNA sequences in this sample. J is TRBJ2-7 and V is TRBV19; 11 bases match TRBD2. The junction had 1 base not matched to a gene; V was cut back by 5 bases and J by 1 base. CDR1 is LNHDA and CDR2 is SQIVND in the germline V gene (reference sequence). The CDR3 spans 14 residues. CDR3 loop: CASSLAGGSYEQYF. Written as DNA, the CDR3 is TGTGCCAGTAGTCTAGCGGGAGGTTCCTACGAGCAGTACTTC.